This TCR beta chain stems from a study of cytomegalovirus exposure and HLA in healthy donors. Findings and caveats of the study: Fewer N-insertions than the roughly 670-donor mean were reportedly shown by an Asian-associated ancestry cluster in a later analysis. Several of the most significant clusters appeared linked to common viral pathogens, based on a later analysis. When presence/absence was analysed, sequencing depth was taken to be roughly uniform across donors.

PCR involved 60 Vbeta and 13 Jbeta primers. Methods used by the authors: Unique TCR beta chains totaled some 80 million in a later count, with approximately 11 million of them shared. Clones were read by immunoSEQ multiplex PCR, and TCRdb kept only the in-frame ones, dropping some. Clonal size and the V and J genes are those of that table, whereas D and trimming came from the DNA. This table has almost 80,000 clones, roughly 69% appearing once. Turning to this clone: Its antigen is unknown.

This receptor was taken from a woman aged 45-59 years in good health and CMV-seropositive. Sample: PBMCs.

CDR3 DNA: TGTGCCAGCAGTTATGACAGGGTTATTCTTCACTATTCTGGCTACACCTTC. It encodes CASSYDRVILHYSGYTF. The chain uses TRBV2 and TRBJ1-2, with 7 bases matching TRBD1. J gave up 7 bases and V 5 bases, and 19 bases lay outside the gene matches. The CDR3 loop spans 17 amino acids. Germline CDR1 reads SNHLY; CDR2 reads FYNNEI.